The T cell receptor (beta chain) under discussion was sequenced for a study of cytomegalovirus exposure and HLA in healthy donors. Points from the study as a whole: Across donors, sequencing depth was assumed by presence/absence analyses to be roughly uniform. After further analysis at a later stage, 15,000 to 20,000 TCR beta sequences were associated with HLA alleles at 0.05 false discovery rate. Earlier analysis yielded a pattern in which most TCR beta V segments were productive about 90% or about 30% of the time.

This CDR3 has 15 amino acids. The junction had 7 bases not matched to a gene; V was cut back by 2 bases and J by 5 bases. The germline CDR1 and CDR2 sequences are MNHEY and SVGAGI. To note about this clone: The target antigen is unknown.

Primers for the PCR totalled 60 Vbeta and 13 Jbeta. Profiled with immunoSEQ multiplex PCR; TCRdb holds only in-frame clones, not every one. In total, the table holds around 150,000 clones. This rearrangement joins TRBV6-5 to TRBJ2-5; 8 positions match TRBD2. The sequence came from a woman aged 60-75 years in good health and CMV-seronegative. Sequencing was done on a sample of PBMCs. The CDR3 here is CASSYAGTSMETQYF. CDR3 coding DNA: TGTGCCAGCAGTTACGCCGGGACTAGTATGGAGACCCAGTACTTC.